These 22 T cell receptor beta chains originate from one sample sequenced in a study of radiation and T cells in renal cell carcinoma. The data were produced by immunoSEQ multiplex PCR, yet TCRdb's version contains in-frame clones alone and is incomplete. The sample has 130,000 to 150,000 clones, around nine tenths seen once; the top ten hold 15% to 20%. Time point noted: blood 4 weeks post-SBRT, at nephrectomy. The treatment: 15 Gy SBRT to primary tumor, nephrectomy 4 weeks later. This sample comprised blood, obtained from a patient whose treatment included radiotherapy and nephrectomy. The source is a woman aged 45 to 65 with renal cell carcinoma.

J is TRBJ1-2 and V is TRBV30, with 10 bases lining up with TRBD1. The length of the CDR3 is 13 residues. V dropped 3 bases and J dropped 8; count of bases not matched to a gene: 6. CDR1 GTSNPN and CDR2 SVGIG come from the germline V gene (reference sequence). CDR3 region: CAWRDRGRGGYTF. The CDR3 nucleotides are TGTGCCTGGAGAGACAGGGGGCGCGGGGGCTACACCTTC.

The chain is built from TRBV7-9 and TRBJ2-5; the D gene is possibly TRBD2 (5 bases). CDR1 and CDR2 (germline): SEHNR, FQNEAQ (reference sequence). The CDR3 is made up of 14 amino acids. V lost 1 base, J lost 3 bases, and 9 bases lay in between. In nucleotides, the CDR3 is TGTGCCAGCAGCTTAGGTTCCGGGAAAGAGACCCAGTACTTC. Translation gives CASSLGSGKETQYF.

This chain uses TRBV5-4 with TRBJ2-3, with D possibly TRBD1 on 7 matching bases. The V and J ends lost 4 bases and 6 bases respectively, with 15 bases between them. The germline CDR1 and CDR2 sequences are SGHNT and YYREEE (reference sequence). The CDR3 sequence is 14 residues long. Written as DNA, the CDR3 is TGTGCCAGCAGCGGCGGGACAGCACCGGATACGCAGTATTTT. It codes for CASSGGTAPDTQYF. Full variable domain (rest looked up from reference TRBV5-4 and TRBJ2-3): ETGVTQSPTHLIKTRGQQVTLRCSSQSGHNTVSWYQQALGQGPQFIFQYYREEENGRGNFPPRFSGLQFPNYSSELNVNALELDDSALYLCASSGGTAPDTQYFGPGTRLTVL.

The chain uses TRBV15 and TRBJ2-1; maybe TRBD2 (5 bases). The CDR3 loop spans 14 amino acids. CDR1 is LNHNV, CDR2 YYDKDF, per germline (reference sequence). V was shortened by 3 bases and J by 8 bases, with 14 bases between the two germline ends. CDR3 nucleotide sequence: TGTGCCACCAGCAGGAGCGGCCCGTGGGATGAGCAGTTCTTC. Translating it yields CATSRSGPWDEQFF.

V gene TRBV4-3 combines with J gene TRBJ2-7; D could derive from TRBD1 or TRBD2 (6 bases each). With 1 base removed from V and 4 bases from J, the gap between germline ends came to 17 bases. The germline gives CDR1 LGHNA, CDR2 YSLEER. The CDR3 is 16 amino acids. CDR3 residues: CASSQGFSGGTYEQYF. Here the CDR3 DNA reads TGCGCCAGCAGCCAAGGGTTCTCGGGCGGGACATACGAGCAGTACTTC.

This chain links TRBV7-2 with TRBJ2-1; D might be TRBD2 (6 bases). Looked up from germline, CDR1 is SGHTA and CDR2 is FQGNSA. The germline V and J ends were trimmed by 1 base and 2 bases, with 18 bases remaining between them. The CDR3 is made up of 18 amino acids. CDR3 sequence (DNA): TGTGCCAGCAGCTTAGTTAGTTCCTGGCGGGGAGCCTACAATGAGCAGTTCTTC. Protein sequence: CASSLVSSWRGAYNEQFF.

The chain carries TRBV7-9 and TRBJ2-7; D gene unclear. The CDR3 is 12 amino acids. Germline loops: CDR1 SEHNR, CDR2 FQNEAQ (reference sequence). Trimming removed 8 bases from V and 1 base from J, with 9 bases in between. CDR3 bases: TGTGCCAGCGCTGGTAGTTCCTACGAGCAGTACTTC. Its protein is CASAGSSYEQYF.

V gene TRBV7-2 combines with J gene TRBJ2-6; D unclear. The CDR3 has 17 amino acids. Looked up from germline, CDR1 is SGHTA and CDR2 is FQGNSA. Trimming left V 6 bases short and J 2 bases short, with 17 bases between. The CDR3 loop is CASRLTTAGTGANVLTF. In nucleotides, the CDR3 is TGTGCCAGCAGACTAACCACGGCCGGTACTGGGGCCAACGTCCTGACTTTC.

The chain uses TRBV9 and TRBJ2-2; 8 bases are a match to TRBD1. The V and J ends lost 4 bases and 6 bases, in that order; junction bases with no gene match: 8. Germline V CDR1 and CDR2: SGDLS, YYNGEE. The CDR3 consists of 15 residues. This CDR3 reads CASSPRQGTAGELFF. CDR3 nucleotide sequence: TGTGCCAGCAGCCCAAGACAGGGGACGGCCGGGGAGCTGTTTTTT.

The V and J genes are TRBV4-2 and TRBJ1-5, with 7 positions matching TRBD1. CDR3 length: 16 residues. V was pared by 0 bases and J by 5 bases, with 7 bases of the junction left unmatched. Germline V gene data show CDR1 as LGHNA and CDR2 as YNFKEQ. Here the CDR3 DNA reads TGTGCCAGCAGCCAAGATTGGGTCACAGGGGATCAGCCCCAGCATTTT. Residues: CASSQDWVTGDQPQHF.

The sample holds a few counts of this clone. The chain is built from TRBV30 and TRBJ1-5; 10 bases agree with TRBD1. Trimming at V came to 3 bases and at J to 4 bases, leaving 0 bases not matched to a gene. Germline V lookup: CDR1 GTSNPN, CDR2 SVGIG (reference sequence). The CDR3 spans 13 residues. CDR3 sequence reads: CAWRGQGNQPQHF. CDR3 sequence (DNA): TGTGCCTGGAGGGGACAGGGGAATCAGCCCCAGCATTTT.

This chain joins TRBV30 and TRBJ2-5; 10 bases map to TRBD1. Trimming removed 3 bases from V and 5 bases from J; junction bases left unmatched: 12. CDR1 and CDR2 from the germline V gene are GTSNPN and SVGIG (reference sequence). The CDR3 is 16 amino acids. The CDR3 sequence: CAWSTAGTGVRETQYF. CDR3 nucleotide sequence: TGTGCCTGGAGCACCGCCGGGACAGGGGTCCGCGAGACCCAGTACTTC.

The J gene is TRBJ2-7, the V gene TRBV6-6; D unclear. The CDR3 is 14 residues long. V lost 5 bases and J 9 bases, leaving 20 bases between the germline ends. The germline CDR1 and CDR2 sequences are MNHNY and SVGAGI (reference sequence). CDR3 sequence: CASSTRLVGAAQYF. The CDR3 nucleotides read TGTGCCAGCAGTACCCGGTTAGTGGGCGCCGCGCAGTACTTC.

Here the CDR3 reads CASSEGGFEQYF. The CDR3 nucleotides are TGTGCCAGCAGTGAAGGAGGGTTTGAGCAGTACTTC. V and J are TRBV6-1 and TRBJ2-7; a weak D match, TRBD2 (5 bases). Per the germline V gene, CDR1 is MNHNS and CDR2 is SASEGT. This CDR3 has 12 residues. V lost 1 base to trimming and J lost 7 bases, with 8 bases between them.

The chain couples TRBV30 to TRBJ2-7; the D gene is possibly TRBD1 (5 bases). Trimming pared 0 bases from V and 5 bases from J, leaving 8 bases between. There are 12 residues in the CDR3. Looked up from germline, CDR1 is GTSNPN and CDR2 is SVGIG (reference sequence). Here the CDR3 DNA reads TGTGCCTGGAGTGTACGCAGGGACGAGCAGTACTTC. Translation: CAWSVRRDEQYF.

This sequence joins TRBV11-3 and TRBJ2-2; D is possibly TRBD1 (6 bases). The germline gives CDR1 SGHNT, CDR2 YENEEA. The CDR3 covers 13 residues. Trimming removed 5 bases at V and 5 bases at J, with 9 bases between. The CDR3 region is CASSLRGTGELFF. CDR3 sequence (DNA): TGTGCCAGCAGCCTTAGGGGGACCGGGGAGCTGTTTTTT.

This clone was picked up one time. The V gene is TRBV5-6, the J gene TRBJ2-5, with TRBD1 matching over 8 bases. The CDR3 loop spans 16 amino acids. Germline values: CDR1 SGHDT, CDR2 YYEEEE. The J segment lost 4 bases and the V segment lost 5 bases, leaving 13 bases of the junction unmatched. The CDR3 is CASSTGQGFEGETQYF. Here the CDR3 DNA reads TGTGCCAGCAGTACCGGACAGGGATTTGAGGGAGAGACCCAGTACTTC. The full variable domain, with the rest looked up from reference TRBV5-6 and TRBJ2-5, is DAGVTQSPTHLIKTRGQQVTLRCSPKSGHDTVSWYQQALGQGPQFIFQYYEEEERQRGNFPDRFSGHQFPNYSSELNVNALLLGDSALYLCASSTGQGFEGETQYFGPGTRLLVL.

In this sample, this clone turned up a few times. The sample holds other DNA sequences that translate to the same CDR3. The V gene is TRBV18, the J gene TRBJ2-2; TRBD1 agrees at 8 bases. J was trimmed by 4 bases and V by 4 bases; bases with no gene match: 5. Germline CDR1 is KGHSH and CDR2 is LQKENI. The CDR3 totals 15 residues. DNA for the CDR3: TGTGCCAGCTCACTCGGACAGGGTTTCACCGGGGAGCTGTTTTTT. The encoded protein is CASSLGQGFTGELFF.

As DNA, the CDR3 is TGTGCCAGCAGCAGACTAGCGGGAGATCCGCGGCTTGGGGCCAACGTCCTGACTTTC. Translating it yields CASSRLAGDPRLGANVLTF. The chain carries TRBV5-4 and TRBJ2-6; TRBD2 agrees at 12 bases. This CDR3 has 19 residues. V gave up 4 bases and J gave up 3 bases; unmatched junction bases: 11. The germline V gene encodes CDR1 SGHNT and CDR2 YYREEE (reference sequence).

On this clone: This same CDR3 is encoded by further DNA sequences in the sample. V is TRBV28 and J is TRBJ2-5, with TRBD1 as a possible D gene (5 bases). CDR1 and CDR2 (germline): MDHEN, SYDVKM. Trimming left V 3 bases short and J 1 base short, with 9 bases between. CDR3 length equals 14 residues. CDR3 amino acids: CASSLTDSQETQYF. The CDR3 DNA is TGTGCCAGCAGTTTGACCGACAGCCAAGAGACCCAGTACTTC.

CDR3 sequence: CASSYGLAGVSEQYF. CDR3 nucleotides: TGTGCCAGCAGTTATGGACTAGCGGGAGTCAGTGAGCAGTACTTC. The rearrangement uses TRBV5-6 and TRBJ2-7, with 13 bases identical to TRBD2. J gave up 7 bases and V 5 bases, and 9 bases lay outside the gene matches. CDR3 size: 15 residues. CDR1 is SGHDT and CDR2 is YYEEEE in the germline V gene.

The V and J genes are TRBV5-1 and TRBJ2-4; unclear D gene. Trimming pared 0 bases from V and 3 bases from J, leaving 13 bases between. The CDR3 contains 16 residues. CDR1 and CDR2 (germline): SGHRS, YFSETQ. The CDR3 here is CASSLVRLDGKNIQYF. For the CDR3, the DNA is TGCGCCAGCAGCTTGGTCAGGCTAGATGGCAAAAACATTCAGTACTTC.